The 32 T cell receptor beta chains below come from one sample, sequenced in a study of CD8 T cells in Susac syndrome. A quantity of about 0.5 to 1 ug RNA underwent reverse transcription using random hexamers. One entry per CDR3 protein results from TCRdb running MiXCR on the immunoSEQ multiplex PCR reads. The sample holds roughly 130,000 distinct CDR3 sequences, 94% seen once. Sequencing used CD4+ T cells from PBMCs. The source of these receptors is a human donor with multiple sclerosis.

The chain carries TRBV7-2 and TRBJ2-5; D is possibly TRBD2 (6 bases). Germline CDR1 reads SGHTA; CDR2 reads FQGNSA. The CDR3 covers 13 residues. With 5 bases removed from V and 4 bases from J, the gap between germline ends came to 11 bases. CDR3 amino acids: CASSIGEAETQYF. The CDR3 nucleotides are TGTGCCAGCAGCATCGGGGAGGCAGAGACCCAGTACTTC. Full variable domain (remainder filled in from reference TRBV7-2 and TRBJ2-5): GAGVSQSPSNKVTEKGKDVELRCDPISGHTALYWYRQSLGQGLEFLIYFQGNSAPDKSGLPSDRFSAERTGGSVSTLTIQRTQQEDSAVYLCASSIGEAETQYFGPGTRLLVL.

This sequence joins TRBV29-1 and TRBJ2-3; possible D gene TRBD1, 6 bases. Germline CDR1 SQVTM, CDR2 ANQGSEA. The CDR3 is 14 residues long. V was cut by 6 bases and J by 1 base, with 14 bases left in between. As DNA, the CDR3 is TGCAGCGTGAATACAGGGATTGGCACAGATACGCAGTATTTT. This encodes CSVNTGIGTDTQYF.

This clonotype was seen a handful of times. V gene TRBV30 combines with J gene TRBJ2-7; the D is unclear. Per the germline V gene, CDR1 is GTSNPN and CDR2 is SVGIG (reference sequence). Trimming took off 7 bases at V and 4 bases at J, with 8 bases between the two ends. CDR3 length: 10 amino acids. The CDR3 sequence is CALKVYEQYF. DNA of the CDR3: TGTGCCTTGAAGGTATACGAGCAGTACTTC.

This rearrangement joins TRBV21-1 to TRBJ1-2; the DNA was not compared with TRBD1, the D call given in the table. TRBV21-1 is a recognized pseudogene. The CDR3 sequence is 15 residues long. The CDR3 sequence is CAHGALLLTGYGYTF. In DNA form, the CDR3 reads TGTGCCCACGGCGCCCTGCTGTTGACGGGCTATGGCTACACCTTC.

This clonotype was detected only once. The V and J genes are TRBV7-9 and TRBJ1-1; no clear D gene. The CDR3 consists of 18 residues. CDR1 is SEHNR and CDR2 is FQNEAQ in the germline V gene (reference sequence). The V end was cut by 5 bases, the J end by 3 bases, with 25 bases between. The CDR3 sequence is CASSRGGGIPPRHTEAFF. CDR3 bases: TGTGCCAGCAGCCGGGGAGGAGGAATTCCACCTCGTCACACTGAAGCTTTCTTT. The whole variable domain, remainder taken from reference TRBV7-9 and TRBJ1-1, is DTGVSQNPRHKITKRGQNVTFRCDPISEHNRLYWYRQTLGQGPEFLTYFQNEAQLEKSRLLSDRFSAERPKGSFSTLEIQRTEQGDSAMYLCASSRGGGIPPRHTEAFFGQGTRLTVV.

V and J are TRBV14 and TRBJ2-1; 8 bases fit TRBD1. This CDR3 is 14 amino acids long. Germline-derived CDR1 and CDR2 are SGHDN and FVKESK. V was clipped by 0 bases and J by 13 bases; unmatched bases: 8. DNA of the CDR3: TGTGCCAGCAGCCAAGATCGGGGGACAGGCAATCAGTTCTTC. Its protein product is CASSQDRGTGNQFF.

The chain joins TRBV6-5 to TRBJ1-2; tentatively, D is TRBD1 (5 bases). Germline values: CDR1 MNHEY, CDR2 SVGAGI. This CDR3 has 15 residues. V shed 4 bases and J shed 4 bases, with 16 bases lying between them. Here the CDR3 DNA reads TGTGCCAGCAGTTCCCTCGGGGCAGGGTCCTATGGCTACACCTTC. As protein: CASSSLGAGSYGYTF.

Here the CDR3 reads CASRFEAFF. In DNA, the CDR3 is TGTGCCAGCAGGTTCGAAGCTTTCTTT. The chain joins TRBV5-7 to TRBJ1-1; D unresolved. TRBV5-7 is noted as an ORF with a role that remains uncertain. V gave up 5 bases and J gave up 8 bases, with 4 bases separating them. CDR3 length: 9 amino acids.

The chain combines TRBV5-4 with TRBJ1-2; D not resolved. The CDR3 length is 14 residues. V lost 0 bases and J lost 0, with 6 bases in between. The V gene's germline CDR1 is SGHNT and CDR2 YYREEE (reference sequence). CDR3 loop: CASSLAASNYGYTF. The CDR3 coding sequence is TGTGCCAGCAGCTTGGCCGCTTCTAACTATGGCTACACCTTC.

The chain is built from TRBV7-2 and TRBJ1-2; the D is unclear. Germline CDR1 SGHTA, CDR2 FQGNSA. Trimming left V 5 bases short and J 6 bases short, with 10 bases between. The CDR3 covers 12 residues. CDR3 sequence (DNA): TGTGCCAGCAGCCCAGTGATGGATGGCTACACCTTC. As protein: CASSPVMDGYTF.

The V and J genes are TRBV29-1 and TRBJ1-5; D is possibly TRBD1 (5 bases). With 4 bases removed from V and 7 bases from J, the gap between germline ends came to 14 bases. CDR3 length: 13 residues. Looked up from germline, CDR1 is SQVTM and CDR2 is ANQGSEA. CDR3 loop: CSVGDGRQQPQHF. The DNA for the CDR3 is TGCAGCGTTGGGGACGGGAGGCAGCAGCCCCAGCATTTT.

V gene TRBV29-1 combines with J gene TRBJ1-3; no firm D call. Germline V gene data show CDR1 as SQVTM and CDR2 as ANQGSEA. The CDR3 extends over 13 amino acids. V was pared by 4 bases and J by 3 bases, with 10 bases between. The CDR3 loop reads CSVVEGRGNTIYF. The CDR3 bases are TGCAGCGTTGTAGAGGGTCGTGGAAACACCATATATTTT.

The CDR3 coding sequence is TGTGCCAGCAGCCGTTACTGGGACTCCTACGAGCAGTACTTC. It translates to CASSRYWDSYEQYF. The rearrangement joins TRBV5-6 to TRBJ2-7; D remains unclear. Deletions cut 4 bases from V and 0 bases from J, with 11 bases between. Germline V CDR1 and CDR2: SGHDT, YYEEEE. The CDR3 is 14 residues long.

This clonotype was recorded a few times. The chain has TRBV29-1 and TRBJ1-2; a possible D gene is TRBD1 (5 bases). The CDR3 spans 13 residues. Trimming cost V 3 bases and J 0 bases, with 8 bases left between them. From germline, CDR1 is SQVTM and CDR2 ANQGSEA. The CDR3 sequence: CSVETASNYGYTF. In DNA, the CDR3 is TGCAGCGTTGAGACAGCTTCTAACTATGGCTACACCTTC.

This rearrangement joins TRBV5-1 to TRBJ2-2; D is ambiguous. Between the trimmed V and J ends, which lost 0 bases and 6 bases, there was a span of 6 bases. This CDR3 has 13 residues. CDR1 SGHRS and CDR2 YFSETQ come from the germline V gene. The CDR3: CASSLVMAGELFF. The CDR3 nucleotides are TGCGCCAGCAGCTTGGTAATGGCCGGGGAGCTGTTTTTT.

This sequence joins TRBV6-5 and TRBJ2-7, with 15 nucleotides matching TRBD2. The germline V gene encodes CDR1 MNHEY and CDR2 SVGAGI. The junction had 7 bases not matched to a gene; V was cut back by 6 bases and J by 4 bases. CDR3 length: 16 amino acids. Here the CDR3 DNA reads TGTGCCAGCAGCTATTCCGGGACTAGCGGGAGGTACGAGCAGTACTTC. Amino acids: CASSYSGTSGRYEQYF.

The chain uses TRBV30 and TRBJ2-1; D possibly matches TRBD1 or TRBD2 (5 bases each). CDR1 is GTSNPN, CDR2 SVGIG, per germline (reference sequence). The CDR3 runs to 15 residues. V was shortened by 4 bases and J by 0 bases, with 13 bases between the two germline ends. This chain's CDR3 is CAWTMGVSSYNEQFF. Here the CDR3 DNA reads TGTGCCTGGACTATGGGGGTCAGCTCCTACAATGAGCAGTTCTTC.

This clonotype was seen a handful of times. The chain employs TRBV30 and TRBJ2-4; D is undetermined. CDR3 length equals 14 residues. The germline V gene encodes CDR1 GTSNPN and CDR2 SVGIG (reference sequence). V shed 8 bases and J shed 3 bases, with 17 bases lying between them. The CDR3 DNA reads as TGTGCCCGCCCCCCTGAGTCGGGCAAAAACATTCAGTACTTC. It translates to CARPPESGKNIQYF.

The count of this clonotype is one. The gene calls are TRBV6-5 and TRBJ2-4; D ambiguous. This CDR3 has 14 amino acids. The V and J ends lost 6 bases and 1 base respectively, with 10 bases between them. Germline-derived CDR1 and CDR2 are MNHEY and SVGAGI. The CDR3 DNA is TGTGCCAGCAGCCCCGTACTCGCCAAAAACATTCAGTACTTC. It translates to CASSPVLAKNIQYF.

The rearrangement joins TRBV19 to TRBJ1-1; maybe TRBD1 (6 bases). The germline V gene has CDR1 LNHDA and CDR2 SQIVND (reference sequence). V shed 7 bases and J shed 1 base, with 10 bases lying between them. The CDR3 is 13 residues long. The CDR3 spells CASNDRPNTEAFF. DNA of the CDR3: TGTGCCAGTAATGACAGGCCGAACACTGAAGCTTTCTTT.

The chain has TRBV3-1 and TRBJ1-1; perhaps TRBD1 as D (6 bases). This CDR3 region has 16 residues. CDR1 and CDR2 (germline): LGHDT, YNNKEL (reference sequence). V lost 4 bases and J 5 bases, leaving 20 bases between the germline ends. CDR3 residues: CASSLVPGGRGTEAFF. For the CDR3, the DNA is TGTGCCAGCAGCCTGGTTCCCGGGGGGCGTGGGACTGAAGCTTTCTTT.

The V and J genes are TRBV3-1 and TRBJ1-2; possibly TRBD1 for D (6 bases). The CDR3 has 15 residues. Germline V gives CDR1 LGHDT, CDR2 YNNKEL (reference sequence). The V end lost 4 bases, the J end lost 4 bases, and 16 bases lay between the germline ends. CDR3 loop: CASSPTGRNTYGYTF. The DNA for the CDR3 is TGTGCCAGCAGCCCTACAGGGAGAAATACCTATGGCTACACCTTC.

This rearrangement joins TRBV12-3 or TRBV12-4 to TRBJ2-7, with 7 positions matching TRBD2. The V gene end was trimmed by 7 bases and the J gene end by 3 bases; junction bases not matched to a gene: 9. The length of the CDR3 is 14 residues. The CDR3 DNA reads TGTGCCAGCACCCTCTCGGGAGGAAACTACGAGCAGTACTTC. Its protein is CASTLSGGNYEQYF.

This chain links TRBV4-1 with TRBJ1-6; D not resolved. This CDR3 contains 16 residues. The germline V gene has CDR1 MGHRA and CDR2 YSYEKL. Trimming took 1 base from V and 0 from J, leaving 7 bases between them. In DNA, the CDR3 is TGCGCCAGCAGCCAAGTGTTGAGCTCCTATAATTCACCCCTCCACTTT. It yields the protein CASSQVLSSYNSPLHF.

This rearrangement joins TRBV7-8 to TRBJ1-2; D unclear. This CDR3 has 14 residues. CDR1 and CDR2 (germline): SGHVS, FQNEAQ. Trimming removed 2 bases from V and 9 bases from J, with 16 bases in between. The CDR3 DNA reads TGTGCCAGCAGCTTAATCCCCGGCGTAGCGAGCTACACCTTC. Encoded protein: CASSLIPGVASYTF.

The V gene is TRBV3-1, the J gene TRBJ1-6; D gene unclear. Germline V gives CDR1 LGHDT, CDR2 YNNKEL (reference sequence). Trimming took 1 base from V and 7 from J, leaving 11 bases between them. CDR3 size: 15 residues. Here the CDR3 DNA reads TGTGCCAGCAGCCAAGGGACGATAGACAATTCACCCCTCCACTTT. As protein: CASSQGTIDNSPLHF.

This chain connects TRBV29-1 to TRBJ1-1, with TRBD1 as a possible D gene (6 bases). Trimming pared 3 bases from V and 9 bases from J, leaving 14 bases between. Germline V gene data show CDR1 as SQVTM and CDR2 as ANQGSEA. The CDR3 spans 12 residues. CDR3 DNA sequence: TGCAGCGTTGAGGGCGCGACAGGAAAAGCTTTCTTT. Protein product: CSVEGATGKAFF.

The V gene is TRBV6-1, the J gene TRBJ1-5, with D perhaps matching TRBD1 (5 bases). The germline V gene has CDR1 MNHNS and CDR2 SASEGT. There are 17 residues in the CDR3. V was cut by 3 bases and J by 1 base, with 16 bases left in between. CDR3 sequence reads: CASSDWTLVGSNQPQHF. In nucleotides, the CDR3 is TGTGCCAGCAGTGACTGGACACTAGTAGGGAGCAATCAGCCCCAGCATTTT.

This rearrangement joins TRBV27 to TRBJ1-2, with unresolved D. From germline, CDR1 is MNHEY and CDR2 SMNVEV (reference sequence). The CDR3 runs to 13 residues. Trimming took 5 bases from V and 6 from J, leaving 13 bases between them. The CDR3 region is CASSIGLGNGYTF. CDR3 nucleotide sequence: TGTGCCAGCAGTATAGGGTTGGGTAATGGCTACACCTTC.

The chain is built from TRBV18 and TRBJ1-2, with D perhaps matching TRBD1 (5 bases). This CDR3 spans 16 amino acids. The germline V and J ends were trimmed by 1 base and 2 bases, with 14 bases remaining between them. The germline V gene encodes CDR1 KGHSH and CDR2 LQKENI. CDR3 residues: CASSPRPGGDNYGYTF. The CDR3 DNA reads as TGTGCCAGCTCACCACGGCCTGGGGGGGACAACTATGGCTACACCTTC.

The rearrangement links TRBV18 to TRBJ2-1; 16 bases agree with TRBD2. The CDR3 consists of 20 residues. Trimming removed 1 base from V and 0 bases from J; junction bases left unmatched: 6. From germline, CDR1 is KGHSH and CDR2 LQKENI. CDR3 DNA: TGTGCCAGCTCACCACGGACCGGGACTAGCGGGAGGGTCTCCTACAATGAGCAGTTCTTC. This translates into CASSPRTGTSGRVSYNEQFF.

The DNA for the CDR3 is TGCGCCAGCAGCGATCTAGCGGGCGCCTACAATGAGCAGTTCTTC. Its translation: CASSDLAGAYNEQFF. This chain connects TRBV5-1 to TRBJ2-1; TRBD2 aligns across 8 bases. Germline lookup yields CDR1 SGHRS and CDR2 YFSETQ. Trimming at V came to 4 bases and at J to 2 bases, leaving 5 bases not matched to a gene. There are 15 residues in the CDR3.